Described below is a single T cell receptor beta chain sequence and its context. No antigen is known for it. Within one base of it there is no much larger clone, and no base qualities were kept. The donors belonged to the validation cohort of over a hundred subjects, which was separate from the roughly 700-subject first cohort. This sample is part of a study of cytomegalovirus exposure and HLA in healthy donors (dated by TCRdb to 2015 to 2018). In the study overall: A later analysis indicated that the 100 to 150 validation repertoires were generated on the platform also employed for the approximately 700 repertoires of the first cohort. The study was designed to test whether signatures of past pathogen exposure could be identified by cataloging public T cell receptors. To predict cytomegalovirus infection status, the study brought together high-throughput TCR immunosequencing, statistical association of individual TCRs with disease status, and machine learning. In addition to the first cohort of 500 to 850 subjects, a separate validation cohort of approximately 130 different subjects was used.

Summary of the overall study and its limitations: Of the cluster scores, 90% to 95% were above 0 in a later analysis, which found that TCRs clustered in the first cohort also tended to co-occur in the approximately 130 validation repertoires. The validation cohort had no HLA typing available for a later analysis, so co-occurrence within that cohort was assessed over all 120 or so repertoires. The classifier was reported to diagnose cytomegalovirus status with high specificity and sensitivity in both the original and validation cohorts. Three of the identified cytomegalovirus-associated TCR beta chains were confirmed in vitro to be specific for cytomegalovirus antigens. Most TCR sequences were observed very rarely across donors, whereas some public TCRs were present in many individuals. The study listed 150 to 200 TCR beta chains as associated with cytomegalovirus. The authors suggested that the approach could potentially be extended to other disease states and immunological phenotypes.

Library construction relied on the immunoSEQ multiplex PCR assay. The original pipeline was this. To diagnose cytomegalovirus status from the catalog of TCR beta chain sequences, a statistical classification framework was built. TCRdb mirrors the immuneACCESS table, restricted to in-frame sequences. Some clones are absent from its copies; in checked studies, under half trace to an unresolved V gene, and the reason for the others is unknown. V and J calls and clone size are copied from that table; D and trimming were computed from the DNA. The sample includes some 120,000 clones, with 85% to 90% observed a single time. The ten largest clonotypes hold over 3% of the sample. Reading the germline V gene gives CDR1 SNHLY and CDR2 FYNNEI. Including the terminal cysteine and phenylalanine, the CDR3 comprises 14 residues. Only CDR3 DNA is held: 42 bases, read in frame from base 1. V loses 2 bases at its end and J loses 7 bases; junction bases beyond the gene matches: 4.

Sequenced sample: PBMCs. Recombination joined TRBV2 with TRBJ1-4; 7 junctional bases match TRBD1. The clonotype comes from a man younger than 45 in good health and CMV-seronegative. The CDR3 corresponds to CASSETRDSEKLFF. The nucleotide sequence reads TGTGCCAGCAGTGAAACAAGGGACAGTGAAAAACTGTTTTTT.